This paragraph covers one T cell receptor (beta chain) sequence. No antigen is known for it. Base quality data are lacking; no much larger clone is found one base away. To demonstrate the VDJtools post-analysis software, the study profiled TCR beta repertoires from the peripheral blood of about a dozen young patients with multiple sclerosis. Multiple sclerosis patients were children and adolescents aged 6 to 15 years. Receptor amplification or capture employed PCR. Sequencing was carried out with an Illumina HiSeq 2500. To reduce PCR and sequencing biases, unique molecular identifiers were incorporated into the TCR beta cDNA libraries. Every 1 to 10 million input T cells yielded roughly 0.5 million cDNA molecules, meaning each molecule approximated one T cell. Patient libraries were prepared and sequenced with the same protocol used for the earlier healthy control dataset. Samples belonging to the same batch were prepared together, multiplexed and sequenced on a shared HiSeq lane. Regarding the original processing steps: MIGEC was used to process the raw barcoded reads, and molecular identifier groups with only a single read were discarded before consensus assembly and CDR3 extraction. VDJtools was used for post-analysis of the clonotype tables, and diversity was normalized by down-sampling every dataset to the size of the smallest sample. Repertoire overlap clustering matched CDR3 amino acid but not nucleotide sequences to correct batch-related cross-sample contamination. In TCRdb, the public reads were trimmed at Q25 with fastp and aligned with MiXCR, with productive beta chains retained. Entries are consolidated by CDR3 protein sequence, retaining the most common genes and DNA. These V and J calls originate from TCRdb's pipeline instead of the authors' own analysis. This sample comprises hundreds of thousands of distinct CDR3 sequences, roughly three fifths of them detected only once. The ten largest clones add up to approximately 10% of the sample.

For CDR1 and CDR2, the germline V gene lists MNHEY and SVGAGI. The CDR3 starts with the cysteine, ends with the phenylalanine, and has 14 residues. The DNA shown is the 42-base CDR3, in frame from base 1. The germline ends are 15 bases apart after V is trimmed by 6 bases and J by 3 bases. The source of the sample is a study of post-analysis software for immune sequencing data (dated by TCRdb to between 2014 and 2017). For context, the study as a whole: Disease courses on record covered relapsing-remitting, secondary progressive and progressive-relapsing multiple sclerosis, though some patients had no subtype annotation. The multiple sclerosis patient repertoires were compared with about a dozen previously published healthy control repertoires from donors aged about 6 to 28 years. A subset of samples was prepared in parallel using single-end sample barcoding, then pooled and co-amplified after Illumina adapter ligation. What the work shows at the level of the full study, not this receptor alone: Compared with controls, multiple sclerosis patients had significantly lower normalized Chao1 diversity, a finding suggesting substantial peripheral T-cell clonal expansion. Patients showed significantly higher frequencies than controls for a handful of TRBV segments, among them TRBV5-6, TRBV5-1 and TRBV20-1. Direct clustering with F measure showed strong co-clustering of samples prepared in the same batch, prompting a batch-effect correction. The control group was slightly older than the multiple sclerosis patient group.

This clonotype was obtained from a girl aged 2 to 10 with multiple sclerosis. The sequencing sample was made of blood. The rearrangement combines TRBV6-5 with TRBJ2-7, with TRBD1 tentatively as D gene (6 bases match). The CDR3 protein: CASSGQNRRYEQYF. The nucleotide sequence reads as follows: TGTGCCAGCAGCGGACAGAATCGACGCTACGAGCAGTACTTC.